What follows describes a single T cell receptor (beta chain). What it binds is not known. This sample is part of a study of cytomegalovirus exposure and HLA in healthy donors. General study results and limits: In vitro testing confirmed a few CMV-associated chains as specific for CMV antigens.

The PCR employed 60 Vbeta primers together with 13 Jbeta primers. Clones were read by immunoSEQ multiplex PCR, and TCRdb kept only the in-frame ones, dropping some. The repertoire holds about 180,000 clones, with 77% as singletons. V gave up 3 bases and J gave up 4 bases, with 10 bases separating them. The germline V gene has CDR1 MNHEY and CDR2 SVGAGI. CDR3 size: 14 residues. What was sequenced was PBMCs. This clonotype was sampled from a woman aged 55-75 years in good health and CMV-seropositive. V and J are TRBV6-5 and TRBJ2-1, with D perhaps matching TRBD1 (6 bases). The CDR3 region has the DNA TGTGCCAGCAGTTATGTGACAGGTTACAATGAGCAGTTCTTC. Translating gives CASSYVTGYNEQFF.